The 29 T cell receptor beta chains below come from one sample, sequenced in a study of OX40 agonist ivuxolimab in advanced cancers. The table came from immunoSEQ multiplex PCR; TCRdb's copy has only in-frame clones and leaves some out. In the table there are 70,000 or so clones, 70% to 90% of which are singletons. Source: CD4+ or CD8+ T cells sorted from blood, taken in a trial of the OX40 agonist ivuxolimab. The origin of the receptors is an adult with an advanced solid tumor such as melanoma, head and neck, liver or kidney cancer.

The rearrangement joins TRBV2 to TRBJ2-3; D remains ambiguous. Trimming cost V 4 bases and J 0 bases, with 8 bases left between them. This CDR3 comprises 14 residues. Germline values: CDR1 SNHLY, CDR2 FYNNEI. CDR3 nucleotide sequence: TGTGCCAGCAGTGTCCGGCGGAGCACAGATACGCAGTATTTT. This sequence encodes CASSVRRSTDTQYF.

The genes are TRBV11-3 and TRBJ2-5; 14 nucleotides align to TRBD2. There are 15 residues in the CDR3. Trimming at V came to 5 bases and at J to 5 bases, leaving 4 bases not matched to a gene. CDR1 and CDR2 (germline): SGHNT, YENEEA. For the CDR3, the DNA is TGTGCCAGCAGCGAGGGACTAGCGGGAGATGAGACCCAGTACTTC. This gives the protein CASSEGLAGDETQYF. Variable domain in full (rest from reference TRBV11-3 and TRBJ2-5): EAGVVQSPRYKIIEKKQPVAFWCNPISGHNTLYWYLQNLGQGPELLIRYENEEAVDDSQLPKDRFSAERLKGVDSTLKIQPAELGDSAVYLCASSEGLAGDETQYFGPGTRLLVL.

The chain couples TRBV11-3 to TRBJ2-1; 11 bases are shared with TRBD2. Germline loops: CDR1 SGHNT, CDR2 YENEEA. The CDR3 contains 14 residues. V trimming: 2 bases; J trimming: 7 bases; junction bases outside the gene matches: 1. The CDR3 region has the DNA TGTGCCAGCAGCTTAACTAGCGGGAGTAATGAGCAGTTCTTC. Its translation: CASSLTSGSNEQFF.

The rearrangement joins TRBV19 to TRBJ1-5, with D unresolved. CDR1 and CDR2 (germline): LNHDA, SQIVND (reference sequence). The CDR3 has 15 residues. The germline V and J ends were trimmed by 5 bases and 4 bases, with 15 bases remaining between them. CDR3 DNA: TGTGCCAGTAGTCAACCCCGAACACCGAATCAGCCCCAGCATTTT. It yields the protein CASSQPRTPNQPQHF.

V gene TRBV5-1 combines with J gene TRBJ2-3; 12 bases map to TRBD2. CDR1 SGHRS and CDR2 YFSETQ come from the germline V gene. The CDR3 loop spans 19 amino acids. With 2 bases clipped from V and 5 bases from J, the junction kept 15 bases outside the gene matches. The CDR3 spells CASSLVPLYLAGGQDTQYF. Here the CDR3 DNA reads TGCGCCAGCAGCTTAGTGCCCCTCTATCTAGCGGGAGGGCAAGATACGCAGTATTTT.

This clone appeared once. The chain employs TRBV10-1 and TRBJ2-3; 8 bases align to TRBD2. The V gene end was trimmed by 5 bases and the J gene end by 3 bases; junction bases not matched to a gene: 4. This CDR3 has 14 amino acids. CDR1 is WNHNN, CDR2 SYGVQD, per germline (reference sequence). CDR3 nucleotide sequence: TGCGCCAGCAGTCCTATAGCGGGAACAGATACGCAGTATTTT. It yields the protein CASSPIAGTDTQYF.

CDR3 amino acids: CASSTLSHGYTF. Written as DNA, the CDR3 is TGTGCCAGCAGCACTCTGAGCCATGGCTACACCTTC. The chain uses TRBV7-1 and TRBJ1-2, with D hard to call. TRBV7-1 is an ORF, and what it does is uncertain. V lost 5 bases and J 6 bases, leaving 10 bases between the germline ends. The CDR3 is 12 residues long.

The gene calls are TRBV2 and TRBJ1-4; 9 bases match TRBD1. Losses at the gene ends were 7 bases for V and 4 bases for J; bases not matched to a gene: 4. CDR1 and CDR2 from the germline V gene are SNHLY and FYNNEI. The CDR3 totals 14 residues. The CDR3 DNA follows: TGTGCCAGCATCCCGGGACAGGGTAATGAAAAACTGTTTTTT. Its protein is CASIPGQGNEKLFF.

The chain carries TRBV7-2 and TRBJ2-1; D remains unclear. Trimming took 5 bases from V and 4 from J, leaving 6 bases between them. The CDR3 consists of 12 residues. Germline CDR1 SGHTA, CDR2 FQGNSA. CDR3: CASSHSYNEQFF. The DNA for the CDR3 is TGTGCCAGCAGCCACTCGTACAATGAGCAGTTCTTC.

The J gene is TRBJ1-2, the V gene TRBV15, with D unclear. The CDR3 loop spans 12 amino acids. Between the trimmed V and J ends, which lost 3 bases and 5 bases, there was a span of 7 bases. Per germline, CDR1 LNHNV and CDR2 YYDKDF (reference sequence). The DNA of the CDR3 is TGTGCCACCAGCAGTATTGGTTATGGCTACACCTTC. Amino acid sequence: CATSSIGYGYTF.

V usage is TRBV30 and J usage is TRBJ2-7; D unresolved. Germline lookup yields CDR1 GTSNPN and CDR2 SVGIG (reference sequence). The CDR3 sequence is 13 residues long. Trimming removed 3 bases at V and 0 bases at J, with 9 bases between. The CDR3 region is CAWSGFSSYEQYF. As DNA, the CDR3 is TGTGCCTGGAGCGGTTTCTCCTCCTACGAGCAGTACTTC.

This clone was found once. This chain links TRBV6-5 with TRBJ2-5; D is possibly TRBD1 or TRBD2 (5 bases each). CDR3 length: 14 residues. The V end lost 2 bases, the J end lost 4 bases, and 11 bases lay between the germline ends. The germline CDR1 and CDR2 sequences are MNHEY and SVGAGI. The CDR3 is CASSYLAGRETQYF. CDR3 bases: TGTGCCAGCAGTTACCTAGCAGGGAGAGAGACCCAGTACTTC.

V and J are TRBV27 and TRBJ1-2; 9 bases match TRBD1. From germline, CDR1 is MNHEY and CDR2 SMNVEV (reference sequence). Trimming took 6 bases from V and 8 from J; bases not matched to a gene: 10. The CDR3 extends over 14 amino acids. Written as DNA, the CDR3 is TGTGCCAGCAGACTCACAGGGGGCGGGTGGGGCTACACCTTC. Its protein is CASRLTGGGWGYTF.

The chain employs TRBV5-1 and TRBJ2-3; 7 nucleotides agree with TRBD2. Germline lookup yields CDR1 SGHRS and CDR2 YFSETQ. V lost 2 bases and J lost 8; bases outside the gene matches: 5. There are 13 residues in the CDR3. CDR3 nucleotide sequence: TGCGCCAGCAGCTTCGGGACTATCGGTACGCAGTATTTT. Its translation: CASSFGTIGTQYF.

Turning to this clone: This CDR3 is also generated by other DNA sequences in the sample. The chain combines TRBV6-5 with TRBJ2-6; 8 nucleotides line up with TRBD1. Unmatched junction bases numbered 3, after V lost 5 bases and J lost 3 bases. Germline CDR1 is MNHEY and CDR2 is SVGAGI. The CDR3 has 15 residues. CDR3 loop: CASSTGGGGANVLTF. The CDR3 DNA reads as TGTGCCAGCAGTACAGGGGGTGGTGGGGCCAACGTCCTGACTTTC.

The J gene is TRBJ2-7, the V gene TRBV28, with 13 bases matching TRBD2. The CDR3 length is 16 residues. CDR1 and CDR2 from the germline V gene are MDHEN and SYDVKM. Germline trimming cut 6 bases from V and 0 bases from J; bases unmatched to any gene: 5. The CDR3 region is CASRTGLAGDSYEQYF. CDR3 sequence (DNA): TGTGCCAGCAGGACAGGACTAGCGGGGGACTCCTACGAGCAGTACTTC.

CDR3 in DNA: TGTGCCAGCAGCTTGGTTAACAGGTGGGACTATGGCTACACCTTC. Residues: CASSLVNRWDYGYTF. The chain joins TRBV7-9 to TRBJ1-2; possible D gene TRBD1, 5 bases. Germline V gene data show CDR1 as SEHNR and CDR2 as FQNEAQ (reference sequence). V was pared by 3 bases and J by 3 bases, with 14 bases between. CDR3 size: 15 residues.

This chain uses TRBV2 with TRBJ1-1; D might be TRBD1 (5 bases). The germline CDR1 and CDR2 sequences are SNHLY and FYNNEI. V dropped 2 bases and J dropped 5 bases, with 12 bases sitting between them. The CDR3 contains 14 residues. This CDR3 reads CASSEHGGGTEAFF. CDR3 coding DNA: TGTGCCAGCAGTGAACATGGGGGGGGAACTGAAGCTTTCTTT.

The sample holds one count of this clone. The chain carries TRBV7-2 and TRBJ2-7, with TRBD1 identical over 7 bases. The germline V gene encodes CDR1 SGHTA and CDR2 FQGNSA. V lost 5 bases and J lost 6; bases outside the gene matches: 13. The CDR3 is 15 residues long. CDR3 region: CASSDVRTGEREQYF. The CDR3 region has the DNA TGTGCCAGCAGCGACGTTAGGACAGGCGAACGCGAGCAGTACTTC.

The V and J genes are TRBV9 and TRBJ2-3; 15 bases fit TRBD2. CDR3 length equals 17 residues. The germline V gene encodes CDR1 SGDLS and CDR2 YYNGEE. Trimming removed 4 bases from V and 0 bases from J; junction bases left unmatched: 3. In DNA form, the CDR3 reads TGTGCCAGCAGCAAAGGACTAGCGGGGGGGAGCACAGATACGCAGTATTTT. Translating gives CASSKGLAGGSTDTQYF.

The J gene is TRBJ1-4, the V gene TRBV6-5; the D is unclear. This CDR3 comprises 14 residues. The V end lost 5 bases, the J end lost 0 bases, and 7 bases lay between the germline ends. Germline CDR1 and CDR2: MNHEY and SVGAGI. The CDR3 protein is CASSTGATNEKLFF. For the CDR3, the DNA is TGTGCCAGCAGTACGGGAGCAACTAATGAAAAACTGTTTTTT.

The chain uses TRBV5-1 and TRBJ2-5, with 7 bases fitting TRBD1. V gave up 0 bases and J gave up 4 bases; unmatched junction bases: 3. The length of the CDR3 is 14 residues. From germline, CDR1 is SGHRS and CDR2 YFSETQ. CDR3 in amino acids: CASSLVGGGETQYF. The CDR3 DNA reads as TGCGCCAGCAGCTTGGTAGGGGGCGGAGAGACCCAGTACTTC.

V is TRBV6-5 and J is TRBJ1-1; 10 bases map to TRBD1. The trim removed 6 bases at V and 6 bases at J, leaving 4 bases unmatched. The germline V gene encodes CDR1 MNHEY and CDR2 SVGAGI. The CDR3 is 13 residues long. The CDR3 DNA is TGTGCCAGCAGCCAAGGGACAGGGGCTGAAGCTTTCTTT. This encodes CASSQGTGAEAFF.

The rearrangement uses TRBV15 and TRBJ2-5; D gene ambiguous. Trimming removed 2 bases at V and 7 bases at J, with 11 bases between. The germline V gene encodes CDR1 LNHNV and CDR2 YYDKDF (reference sequence). This CDR3 is 13 amino acids long. The CDR3 DNA reads as TGTGCCACCAGCAGATCCCCCACTGGGACCCAGTACTTC. Translated: CATSRSPTGTQYF.

This chain links TRBV7-9 with TRBJ2-1; the D call may be TRBD1 or TRBD2 (5 bases each). The CDR3 is 13 residues long. Germline V lookup: CDR1 SEHNR, CDR2 FQNEAQ (reference sequence). V dropped 3 bases and J dropped 8 bases, with 11 bases sitting between them. CDR3 DNA: TGTGCCAGCAGCTTTACCCAGGGAGATGAGCAGTTCTTC. Protein sequence: CASSFTQGDEQFF.

As DNA, the CDR3 is TGTGCCAGCAGAGGAGCGGGAGGCGGAGATACGCAGTATTTT. Its protein is CASRGAGGGDTQYF. The rearrangement uses TRBV7-9 and TRBJ2-3, with 9 bases that match TRBD2. Germline loops: CDR1 SEHNR, CDR2 FQNEAQ (reference sequence). The CDR3 has 14 residues. After removal of 6 bases from V and 5 bases from J, the junction contained 6 bases not matched to a gene.

The chain couples TRBV19 to TRBJ1-5, with a weak D call TRBD1 (5 bases). Trimming left V 10 bases short and J 2 bases short, with 15 bases between. There are 14 residues in the CDR3. The germline V gene encodes CDR1 LNHDA and CDR2 SQIVND (reference sequence). The CDR3 coding sequence is TGTGCCACTCAAAATGGGGGAGGCAATCAGCCCCAGCATTTT. Encoded protein: CATQNGGGNQPQHF.

About this clone: The junction differs from germline at one of its ends, possibly a read error. This chain connects TRBV20-1 to TRBJ1-2; TRBD1 might be the D (5 bases). Germline assignment: CDR1 DFQATT and CDR2 SNEGSKA (reference sequence). CDR3 length equals 8 residues. The CDR3 loop is CSATGRAF. The CDR3 nucleotides read TGCAGTGCTACAGGCAGGGCCTTC.

This chain uses TRBV5-1 with TRBJ1-1; D unclear. Germline-derived CDR1 and CDR2 are SGHRS and YFSETQ. V lost 5 bases and J 3 bases, leaving 14 bases between the germline ends. This CDR3 has 14 residues. The chain's CDR3 is CASSRAPGDTEAFF. Here the CDR3 DNA reads TGCGCCAGCAGTAGAGCCCCCGGGGACACTGAAGCTTTCTTT.